Here is one T cell receptor (beta chain) with its context. Its matching antigen is unknown. The data stem from a study of cytomegalovirus exposure and HLA in healthy donors. For the study at large: Genotyping showed roughly 81% of almost 400 donors falling in the Caucasian-associated ancestry cluster. Study observations and caveats: When analyzed later, a missense DCLRE1C variant was found to be linked to TCR beta V- and J-gene trimming.

CDR3 length: 11 residues. Germline values: CDR1 MNHEY, CDR2 SMNVEV (reference sequence). V was pared by 2 bases and J by 6 bases, with 5 bases between. Healthy bone marrow donors made up the donor group. PCR employed 60 Vbeta and 13 Jbeta primers. Libraries were prepared by immunoSEQ multiplex PCR; TCRdb keeps only in-frame clonotypes and omits some of them. The repertoire holds roughly 150,000 clones, with around four fifths as singletons. The receptor was derived from a woman aged 18-29 years in good health and CMV-seronegative. Sequenced sample: PBMCs. The chain recombines TRBV27 with TRBJ2-7, with TRBD1 as a possible D gene (5 bases). CDR3 in DNA: TGTGCCAGCAGTTTAAGGGGCGAGCAGTACTTC. It is translated as CASSLRGEQYF.